Detailed here is one T cell receptor beta chain. Its antigen is unidentified. The sample comes from a study of graft-versus-host responses after intestinal transplantation. Overall study: Recipients across the board were started on anti-thymocyte globulin induction, then kept on tacrolimus and steroids for about 3 years. Broader study findings: Recipient marrow harbored GvH clones, some of which surfaced first in ileum or blood.

Germline assignment: CDR1 LNHDA and CDR2 SQIVND (reference sequence). V shed 4 bases and J shed 0 bases, with 6 bases lying between them. The CDR3 extends over 13 amino acids. Profiling relied on immunoSEQ multiplex PCR, and the TCRdb table lists in-frame clones only, not all of them. The repertoire includes 23,000 or so clones, just over 90% of them detected once, and 0.5% to 0.65% sits in the top ten. The chain is built from TRBV19 and TRBJ1-1, with D uncertain. Sequenced material: PBMCs, taken 18 days after transplant. The source of this sequence is a human patient who received an intestinal transplant, so some T cells may come from the graft donor. The CDR3 reads CASSRAMNTEAFF. The CDR3 nucleotides are TGTGCCAGTAGTAGGGCGATGAACACTGAAGCTTTCTTT.